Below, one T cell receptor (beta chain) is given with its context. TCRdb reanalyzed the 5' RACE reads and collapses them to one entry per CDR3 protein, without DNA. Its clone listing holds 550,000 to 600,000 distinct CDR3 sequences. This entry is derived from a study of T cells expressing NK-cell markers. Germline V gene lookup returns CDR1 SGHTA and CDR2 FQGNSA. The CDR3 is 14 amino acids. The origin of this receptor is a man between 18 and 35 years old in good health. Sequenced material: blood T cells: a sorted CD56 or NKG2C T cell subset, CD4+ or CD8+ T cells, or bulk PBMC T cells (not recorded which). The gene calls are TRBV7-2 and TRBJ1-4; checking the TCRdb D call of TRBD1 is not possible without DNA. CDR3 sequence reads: CASSPTGSNEKLFF.